Listed here are 27 T cell receptor beta chains from one sample, sequenced in a study of PD-L1 blockade in urothelial cancer. TCRdb keeps only in-frame clones here, not all; method: immunoSEQ multiplex PCR. The sample shows around 120,000 clones, over 75% of them seen only once. Sample: PBMCs, taken around atezolizumab (anti-PD-L1) treatment. The receptors come from a man aged 45-65 years with urothelial cancer.

The gene calls are TRBV18 and TRBJ1-5; 11 bases align to TRBD1. V shed 6 bases and J 4 bases; nucleotides not matched to a gene: 2. The germline V gene encodes CDR1 KGHSH and CDR2 LQKENI. The CDR3 covers 14 residues. The CDR3 nucleotides are TGTGCCAGCTCCGGACAGGGGGCAAATCAGCCCCAGCATTTT. Its translation: CASSGQGANQPQHF.

The V and J genes are TRBV4-2 and TRBJ2-3; 9 nucleotides align to TRBD2. The CDR3 consists of 15 residues. The V and J ends lost 8 bases and 5 bases, in that order; junction bases with no gene match: 11. Germline CDR1 and CDR2: LGHNA and YNFKEQ. DNA for the CDR3: TGTGCCAGCGGAACGGCTAGCGGGATCGGAGATACGCAGTATTTT. It codes for CASGTASGIGDTQYF.

This clone was seen more than once but under ten times. The chain has TRBV5-1 and TRBJ1-3, with 9 bases fitting TRBD1. This CDR3 has 15 residues. Per the germline V gene, CDR1 is SGHRS and CDR2 is YFSETQ. The ends lost 0 bases at V and 8 bases at J; junction bases unmatched: 6. In DNA form, the CDR3 reads TGCGCCAGCAGCTTGGGGGACAGGGCCTTGGACACCATATATTTT. This translates into CASSLGDRALDTIYF.

This chain uses TRBV6-6 with TRBJ2-3; tentative D call: TRBD1 (5 bases). The CDR3 totals 14 residues. V was pared by 5 bases and J by 5 bases, with 14 bases between. Germline V lookup: CDR1 MNHNY, CDR2 SVGAGI (reference sequence). In DNA, the CDR3 is TGTGCCAGCAGTGGCAGGGCCCGCGGAGATACGCAGTATTTT. Translating gives CASSGRARGDTQYF.

The chain uses TRBV19 and TRBJ1-2; D unresolved. Germline CDR1 LNHDA, CDR2 SQIVND (reference sequence). This CDR3 comprises 14 residues. V was clipped by 3 bases and J by 8 bases, with 16 bases between them. The CDR3 loop reads CASSIEVATGGYTF. As DNA, the CDR3 is TGTGCCAGTAGTATCGAAGTAGCAACGGGGGGCTACACCTTC.

This sequence joins TRBV4-2 and TRBJ2-7, with 8 bases that match TRBD2. Germline V lookup: CDR1 LGHNA, CDR2 YNFKEQ. The CDR3 extends over 17 amino acids. J gave up 6 bases and V 3 bases, and 16 bases lay outside the gene matches. CDR3 nucleotide sequence: TGTGCCAGCAGCCAGGAAGGGGTTAGCGGGACCCGAGTCGAGCAGTACTTC. It is translated as CASSQEGVSGTRVEQYF.

The gene calls are TRBV10-1 and TRBJ2-7; 7 nucleotides agree with TRBD2. Germline CDR1 WNHNN, CDR2 SYGVQD (reference sequence). The CDR3 spans 14 residues. V lost 3 bases and J lost 6; bases outside the gene matches: 8. The CDR3 DNA follows: TGCGCCAGCAGTGATTCTGGGAGGGCCCTCGAGCAGTACTTC. Protein product: CASSDSGRALEQYF.

The chain has TRBV5-5 and TRBJ2-1; the match to TRBD2 covers 8 bases. V dropped 2 bases and J dropped 9; count of bases not matched to a gene: 7. The CDR3 extends over 14 amino acids. Germline lookup yields CDR1 SGHKS and CDR2 YYEKEE (reference sequence). The CDR3 loop reads CASSLVLAVSEQFF. CDR3 nucleotide sequence: TGTGCCAGCAGCTTAGTACTAGCGGTTAGTGAGCAGTTCTTC.

The chain is built from TRBV27 and TRBJ2-2; TRBD2 agrees at 10 bases. This CDR3 has 16 residues. Germline values: CDR1 MNHEY, CDR2 SMNVEV (reference sequence). V shed 5 bases, J shed 4 bases, and the junction held 7 bases outside the gene matches. Here the CDR3 reads CASSRSGRVSTGELFF. The CDR3 DNA reads TGTGCCAGCAGTAGGAGCGGGAGGGTTAGCACCGGGGAGCTGTTTTTT.

This rearrangement joins TRBV19 to TRBJ1-5, with a tentative D call TRBD1 (5 bases). Trimming shortened V by 7 bases and J by 4 bases, and 14 bases separated the two germline ends. Germline CDR1 and CDR2: LNHDA and SQIVND (reference sequence). The CDR3 is made up of 14 amino acids. CDR3 sequence reads: CASKQGHLNQPQHF. The CDR3 DNA reads TGTGCCAGTAAGCAGGGCCACCTTAATCAGCCCCAGCATTTT. The full variable domain, with the rest looked up from reference TRBV19 and TRBJ1-5, is DGGITQSPKYLFRKEGQNVTLSCEQNLNHDAMYWYRQDPGQGLRLIYYSQIVNDFQKGDIAEGYSVSREKKESFPLTVTSAQKNPTAFYLCASKQGHLNQPQHFGDGTRLSIL.

This clone was observed once. The chain links TRBV2 to TRBJ2-3; 11 bases are a match to TRBD2. The CDR3 has 14 amino acids. J was trimmed by 6 bases and V by 6 bases; bases with no gene match: 5. Germline values: CDR1 SNHLY, CDR2 FYNNEI. CDR3 protein: CASSGTSGLDTQYF. CDR3 bases: TGTGCCAGCAGCGGGACTAGCGGACTTGATACGCAGTATTTT.

This rearrangement joins TRBV28 to TRBJ1-6, with D maybe TRBD1 (5 bases). The V end lost 6 bases, the J end lost 4 bases, and 13 bases lay between the germline ends. Germline CDR1 reads MDHEN; CDR2 reads SYDVKM. The CDR3 has 15 residues. The CDR3 loop reads CASRLRQPYNSPLHF. The CDR3 bases are TGTGCCAGCAGGCTGAGACAGCCATATAATTCACCCCTCCACTTT.

This chain connects TRBV19 to TRBJ2-7, with 12 positions matching TRBD2. The V and J ends lost 3 bases and 0 bases, in that order; junction bases with no gene match: 6. Germline CDR1 and CDR2: LNHDA and SQIVND (reference sequence). CDR3 length: 17 residues. The CDR3 is CASSIVLAGGNSYEQYF. CDR3 nucleotide sequence: TGTGCCAGTAGTATCGTACTAGCGGGAGGCAACTCCTACGAGCAGTACTTC.

CDR3 sequence reads: CASSLSRGPYEQYF. The CDR3 nucleotides are TGTGCCAGCAGCTTGAGCAGGGGGCCCTACGAGCAGTACTTC. J is TRBJ2-7 and V is TRBV7-6; 8 bases line up with TRBD1. There are 14 residues in the CDR3. V dropped 3 bases and J dropped 2; count of bases not matched to a gene: 3. CDR1 is SGHVS, CDR2 FNYEAQ, per germline.

The CDR3 DNA sequence: TGCGCCAGCAGGAAGGGGCAAACCTACGAGCAGTACTTC. Translated: CASRKGQTYEQYF. V is TRBV10-2 and J is TRBJ2-7; possibly TRBD1 for D (5 bases). The CDR3 consists of 13 residues. Germline lookup yields CDR1 WSHSY and CDR2 SAAADI. The V gene lost 6 bases and the J gene lost 2 bases, with 11 bases spanning the gap.

Details on this clone: One end of the junction fails to match germline, which may point to a read error. The CDR3 nucleotides read TGTGCCAGCAGCCAAAAAGGGGGTAGCGATCAGCCCCAGCATTTT. Translating it yields CASSQKGGSDQPQHF. This chain connects TRBV4-2 to TRBJ1-5; a possible D gene is TRBD1 (6 bases). CDR3 length: 15 residues. Germline V gives CDR1 LGHNA, CDR2 YNFKEQ.

This chain connects TRBV4-2 to TRBJ2-3; D remains unclear. Per germline, CDR1 LGHNA and CDR2 YNFKEQ. The CDR3 is 12 residues long. V was clipped by 5 bases and J by 4 bases, with 7 bases between them. This chain's CDR3 is CASSVSPDTQYF. In nucleotides, the CDR3 is TGTGCCAGCAGCGTATCCCCAGATACGCAGTATTTT.

The chain combines TRBV28 with TRBJ1-5, with 7 bases matching TRBD1. Per the germline V gene, CDR1 is MDHEN and CDR2 is SYDVKM. The CDR3 runs 15 residues. The V gene end was trimmed by 2 bases and the J gene end by 6 bases; junction bases not matched to a gene: 7. CDR3 loop: CASSLPRQGSQPQHF. CDR3 bases: TGTGCCAGCAGTTTACCCAGACAGGGATCTCAGCCCCAGCATTTT.

CDR3 sequence: CASSSLQVNTQYF. The DNA for the CDR3 is TGTGCCAGCAGCAGCCTACAGGTGAATACGCAGTATTTT. The rearrangement links TRBV5-5 to TRBJ2-3, with D possibly matching TRBD1 (5 bases). CDR3 length: 13 residues. Trimming pared 4 bases from V and 7 bases from J, leaving 13 bases between. Looked up from germline, CDR1 is SGHKS and CDR2 is YYEKEE (reference sequence).

This chain joins TRBV30 and TRBJ2-7; 8 bases align to TRBD2. CDR3 length: 14 amino acids. With 0 bases clipped from V and 7 bases from J, the junction kept 8 bases outside the gene matches. Germline CDR1 GTSNPN, CDR2 SVGIG (reference sequence). For the CDR3, the DNA is TGTGCCTGGAGTGTACACGGGGGGGCGCGGGAGCAGTACTTC. This gives the protein CAWSVHGGAREQYF.

CDR3: CASSPLASGEQYF. As DNA, the CDR3 is TGTGCCAGCTCACCTCTGGCTAGCGGAGAGCAGTACTTC. The chain has TRBV18 and TRBJ2-7; 7 bases agree with TRBD2. The germline V gene encodes CDR1 KGHSH and CDR2 LQKENI. V shed 3 bases, J shed 7 bases, and the junction held 6 bases outside the gene matches. This CDR3 comprises 13 residues.

The chain couples TRBV7-9 to TRBJ2-2; TRBD1 aligns across 8 bases. Unmatched junction bases numbered 11, after V lost 7 bases and J lost 4 bases. The germline V gene encodes CDR1 SEHNR and CDR2 FQNEAQ (reference sequence). The CDR3 is made up of 16 amino acids. DNA for the CDR3: TGTGCCAGCACCGCCCAGGGGGCCGTGAGCACCGGGGAGCTGTTTTTT. Amino acid sequence: CASTAQGAVSTGELFF.

CDR3 residues: CASSFGDSKAGNTIYF. CDR3 DNA sequence: TGCGCCAGCAGCTTCGGGGACAGTAAGGCCGGAAACACCATATATTTT. J is TRBJ1-3 and V is TRBV5-1, with TRBD1 matching over 7 bases. V gave up 2 bases and J gave up 4 bases; unmatched junction bases: 9. CDR1 is SGHRS, CDR2 YFSETQ, per germline. The CDR3 is 16 residues long.

The rearrangement uses TRBV28 and TRBJ2-2; 12 positions match TRBD2. The germline V gene encodes CDR1 MDHEN and CDR2 SYDVKM. With V trimmed by 6 bases and J by 3 bases, 5 bases remained unmatched. CDR3 length: 16 residues. This CDR3 is CASSPSGRGYTGELFF. The CDR3 DNA is TGTGCCAGCAGCCCTAGCGGGAGGGGATACACCGGGGAGCTGTTTTTT.

This sequence joins TRBV28 and TRBJ1-3; no definite D call. The germline V and J ends were trimmed by 2 bases and 0 bases, with 11 bases remaining between them. The CDR3 sequence is 16 residues long. Germline V gives CDR1 MDHEN, CDR2 SYDVKM. DNA of the CDR3: TGTGCCAGCAGTTTAATCCAGGCGAGCTCTGGAAACACCATATATTTT. It codes for CASSLIQASSGNTIYF.

CDR3 region: CASSFGQTNQPQHF. In DNA form, the CDR3 reads TGTGCCAGTAGCTTCGGACAGACCAATCAGCCCCAGCATTTT. The chain couples TRBV19 to TRBJ1-5; D might be TRBD1 (6 bases). There are 14 residues in the CDR3. Trimming took 6 bases from V and 3 from J, leaving 12 bases between them. Germline V CDR1 and CDR2: LNHDA, SQIVND (reference sequence).

The chain is built from TRBV29-1 and TRBJ1-1; D unresolved. Germline V lookup: CDR1 SQVTM, CDR2 ANQGSEA. Between the trimmed V and J ends, which lost 6 bases and 1 base, there was a span of 15 bases. CDR3 length equals 14 residues. CDR3 amino acids: CSVLLQTKNTEAFF. The CDR3 nucleotides read TGCAGCGTCCTATTACAGACTAAGAACACTGAAGCTTTCTTT.